This T cell receptor beta chain was retrieved from a study of blood T cell repertoires in COVID-19. For the study at large: In each case, the material was cDNA or gDNA derived from T cells, B-cell-depleted T cells, or PBMCs.

The CDR3 length is 15 residues. Germline lookup yields CDR1 MNHEY and CDR2 SVGAGI. V lost 0 bases, J lost 5 bases, and 13 bases lay in between. Per the original data handling: Amplification of reference gene primers provided the estimated nucleated cell counts. Assay used: immunoSEQ multiplex PCR; TCRdb lists only in-frame clones, some missing. V and J calls and clone size follow that table, whereas D and trimming were derived from the DNA. The data hold around 120,000 clones, with over 80% observed a single time. As for this clone: The same CDR3 arises from other DNA sequences in this sample as well.

Sequenced input: peripheral blood. V is TRBV6-5 and J is TRBJ2-5, with D perhaps TRBD2 (7 bases). This TCR derives from an older woman with acute or convalescent COVID-19. CDR3 DNA: TGTGCCAGCAGTTACTCAGGGGGGGCTGGGGAGACCCAGTACTTC. Its translation: CASSYSGGAGETQYF.